One and the same sample provided the 20 T cell receptor beta chains below, sequenced in a study of shared clonotypes between healthy human individuals (dated by TCRdb to the early 2020s). The library was produced with the immunoSEQ multiplex PCR assay. The immuneACCESS repertoire file appears here via TCRdb, limited to in-frame rearrangements. These files lack a portion of the clones; in checked studies, under half of the deficit traces to unresolved V genes, and the cause of the others is not known. Present in this sample are about 490,000 clones, 81% of which were seen just once. 12% of the sample lies in the top ten. The sequenced material came from PBMCs. These receptors were obtained from a woman aged 40 to 50 in good health. Some clones in this sample may be carry-over from other donors' samples.

About this clone itself: This likely stems from a read error, as it lies one base from a far larger clone. This specimen includes other DNA sequences encoding the same CDR3. V gene TRBV4-1 combines with J gene TRBJ2-7; D remains unclear. Trimming shortened V by 1 base and J by 3 bases, and 13 bases separated the two germline ends. The length of the CDR3 is 15 residues. Germline-derived CDR1 and CDR2 are MGHRA and YSYEKL. CDR3 protein: CASSQVQLTNYEQYF. As DNA, the CDR3 is TGCGCCAGCAGCCAAGTCCAACTAACAAACTACGAGCAGTACTTC.

As to this clone: Since a far larger clone is one base different, this is likely a read error. The CDR3 sequence is CACSQGFFTQYF. CDR3 DNA: TGTGCCTGCAGCCAGGGCTTTTTCACGCAGTATTTT. The chain joins TRBV6-6 to TRBJ2-3; weak D call: TRBD1 (5 bases). Per germline, CDR1 MNHNY and CDR2 SVGAGI (reference sequence). This CDR3 has 12 amino acids.

This clone was seen just once. This chain links TRBV7-2 with TRBJ2-5, with D unresolved. The DNA end is a closer match to TRBJ2-7, so the J assignment may be wrong. This CDR3 spans 13 amino acids. Germline CDR1 is SGHTA and CDR2 is FQGNSA. In nucleotides, the CDR3 is TGTGCCAGCAGCTTATTTAGTGAGTACGAGCAGTACTTC. Protein sequence: CASSLFSEYEQYF.

Comments on this clone: This is likely an artifact of a read error, given a far larger clone one base away. Other DNA sequences in this sample translate to the same CDR3. V and J are TRBV27 and TRBJ2-5, with D perhaps matching TRBD1 or TRBD2 (6 bases each). V lost 8 bases and J lost 11, with 21 bases in between. The CDR3 has 13 residues. Per the germline V gene, CDR1 is MNHEY and CDR2 is SMNVEV (reference sequence). The CDR3 spells CASSGTPRGTQYF. The CDR3 DNA sequence: TGTGCCAGCTCCGGGACTCCCAGGGGCACACAGTACTTC.

V usage is TRBV18 and J usage is TRBJ2-2; 8 bases fit TRBD2. Germline V CDR1 and CDR2: KGHSH, LQKENI. The CDR3 runs to 16 residues. Germline trimming cut 5 bases from V and 0 bases from J; bases unmatched to any gene: 5. CDR3 nucleotide sequence: TGTGCCAGCTCAACTACGGGAGGGCCGAACACCGGGGAGCTGTTTTTT. This translates into CASSTTGGPNTGELFF.

This clone was seen a handful of times. The chain carries TRBV6-5 and TRBJ2-3; D might be TRBD1 (5 bases). The V end lost 0 bases, the J end lost 2 bases, and 6 bases lay between the germline ends. CDR3 length equals 14 residues. Germline V lookup: CDR1 MNHEY, CDR2 SVGAGI. The chain's CDR3 is CASSYSGATDTQYF. The CDR3 region has the DNA TGTGCCAGCAGTTACTCTGGGGCCACAGATACGCAGTATTTT.

Concerning this clone: This likely reflects a read error, since a far larger clone is one base away. The same CDR3 can be traced to other DNA sequences in this sample. The V gene is TRBV7-2, the J gene TRBJ2-7; D remains ambiguous. The V and J ends lost 1 base and 4 bases respectively, with 5 bases between them. Germline V gene sequence: CDR1 SGHTA, CDR2 FQGNSA. CDR3 size: 12 residues. CDR3 protein: CASSLVGYEQYF. In DNA, the CDR3 is TGTGCCAGCAGCTTAGTAGGGTACGAGCAGTACTTC.

V is TRBV19 and J is TRBJ2-3; D is possibly TRBD2 (5 bases). Germline CDR1 is LNHDA and CDR2 is SQIVND (reference sequence). This CDR3 is built from 17 residues. The V end lost 3 bases, the J end lost 0 bases, and 16 bases lay between the germline ends. CDR3 bases: TGTGCCAGTAGTATTAATCGGGGTCCGGGAAGCACAGATACGCAGTATTTT. Amino acid sequence: CASSINRGPGSTDTQYF.

As to this clone: A far larger clone differs by one base, so this is likely a read error. This sample also contains other DNA sequences that code for the same CDR3. The chain has TRBV5-1 and TRBJ2-5; D not resolved. The end of the DNA aligns better with TRBJ2-7, so the J call may be wrong. Per germline, CDR1 SGHRS and CDR2 YFSETQ. CDR3 length: 15 amino acids. CDR3 bases: TGCGCCAGCAGCTTAGAAGGATCCAGAGCCTACGAGCAGTACTTC. Residues: CASSLEGSRAYEQYF.

Only one count was recorded for this clone. V usage is TRBV28 and J usage is TRBJ1-1; D is possibly TRBD1 (5 bases). CDR1 is MDHEN and CDR2 is SYDVKM in the germline V gene. Trimming pared 4 bases from V and 4 bases from J, leaving 7 bases between. The length of the CDR3 is 12 residues. In DNA form, the CDR3 reads TGTGCCAGCAGTTCGGGGACCACTGAAGCTTTCTTT. It specifies CASSSGTTEAFF.

Remarks on this clone: A far larger clone is a single base away, which makes a read error likely. J is TRBJ1-2 and V is TRBV19; D is unresolved. The CDR3 is made up of 14 amino acids. Trimming pared 0 bases from V and 5 bases from J, leaving 10 bases between. Germline V gene sequence: CDR1 LNHDA, CDR2 SQIVND (reference sequence). CDR3 DNA: TGTGCCAGTAGTATAGAGGTGATAGCATATGGCTACACCTTC. This codes for CASSIEVIAYGYTF. The full variable domain, rest sourced from reference TRBV19 and TRBJ1-2, is DGGITQSPKYLFRKEGQNVTLSCEQNLNHDAMYWYRQDPGQGLRLIYYSQIVNDFQKGDIAEGYSVSREKKESFPLTVTSAQKNPTAFYLCASSIEVIAYGYTFGSGTRLTVV.

This clone was detected only once. The V call is TRBV11-2, the J call TRBJ1-1; no clear D. The CDR3 length is 14 residues. With 3 bases removed from V and 1 base from J, the gap between germline ends came to 9 bases. Germline CDR1 is SGHAT and CDR2 is FQNNGV. This chain's CDR3 is CASSLGPQNTEAFF. The CDR3 coding sequence is TGTGCCAGCAGCTTGGGCCCCCAGAACACTGAAGCTTTCTTT. Combining the CDR3 with reference TRBV11-2 and TRBJ1-1 gives the whole variable domain EAGVAQSPRYKIIEKRQSVAFWCNPISGHATLYWYQQILGQGPKLLIQFQNNGVVDDSQLPKDRFSAERLKGVDSTLKIQPAKLEDSAVYLCASSLGPQNTEAFFGQGTRLTVV.

This clone is a singleton in its sample. A far larger clone is a single base away, which makes a read error likely. Other nucleotide sequences from this sample produce the same CDR3. V gene TRBV2 combines with J gene TRBJ1-1; D gene uncertain. Germline V gene sequence: CDR1 SNHLY, CDR2 FYNNEI. V lost 6 bases, J lost 6 bases, and 11 bases lay in between. The CDR3 is made up of 12 amino acids. The DNA for the CDR3 is TGTGCCAGCAGGGCTGACGGTCCTGAAGCTTTCTTT. Protein: CASRADGPEAFF.

The rearrangement links TRBV4-1 to TRBJ1-3; D gene unclear. Germline V CDR1 and CDR2: MGHRA, YSYEKL. Trimming pared 1 base from V and 4 bases from J, leaving 11 bases between. The CDR3 loop spans 15 amino acids. In DNA form, the CDR3 reads TGCGCCAGCAGCCAAGGAGTCAACTCAGGAAACACCATATATTTT. Residues: CASSQGVNSGNTIYF.

The V call is TRBV5-6, the J call TRBJ2-7; D call uncertain. V was pared by 4 bases and J by 6 bases, with 14 bases between. The CDR3 covers 13 residues. Germline CDR1 reads SGHDT; CDR2 reads YYEEEE. The CDR3 sequence: CASSMGLQSEQYF. The CDR3 DNA reads TGTGCCAGCAGCATGGGCCTTCAGAGCGAGCAGTACTTC.

This clone was seen only once. It is likely a read error: a sequence one base away is far more abundant. Other DNA variants within this sample encode the same CDR3. The chain carries TRBV30 and TRBJ1-5; D uncertain. Deletions cut 0 bases from V and 2 bases from J, with 5 bases between. The CDR3 runs 13 residues. The germline gives CDR1 GTSNPN, CDR2 SVGIG (reference sequence). DNA for the CDR3: TGTGCCTGGAGTGTAGAGGGCAATCAGCCCCAGCATTTT. Translated: CAWSVEGNQPQHF.

This chain links TRBV5-4 with TRBJ2-2; 15 bases agree with TRBD2. The CDR3 contains 17 residues. V was clipped by 4 bases and J by 7 bases; unmatched bases: 8. CDR1 is SGHNT and CDR2 is YYREEE in the germline V gene (reference sequence). CDR3 amino acids: CASSPRTSGRGGGELFF. The CDR3 coding sequence is TGTGCCAGCAGCCCACGGACTAGCGGGAGGGGCGGCGGGGAGCTGTTTTTT.

The chain has TRBV4-1 and TRBJ2-3; D may be TRBD1 (6 bases). The germline V and J ends were trimmed by 5 bases and 1 base, with 13 bases remaining between them. Germline CDR1 MGHRA, CDR2 YSYEKL. This CDR3 comprises 15 residues. The CDR3 loop reads CASSERGTRTDTQYF. The CDR3, as DNA: TGCGCCAGCAGCGAAAGGGGGACGCGCACAGATACGCAGTATTTT.

The V gene is TRBV4-1, the J gene TRBJ2-7; 10 bases align to TRBD2. Germline trimming cut 0 bases from V and 4 bases from J; bases unmatched to any gene: 6. Looked up from germline, CDR1 is MGHRA and CDR2 is YSYEKL. This CDR3 is 16 amino acids long. The CDR3 DNA follows: TGCGCCAGCAGCCAAGAACCGGGACTAGCGAGATACGAGCAGTACTTC. Protein sequence: CASSQEPGLARYEQYF.

This chain joins TRBV7-3 and TRBJ2-5, with TRBD2 as a possible D gene (5 bases). CDR1 is SGHTA and CDR2 is FQGTGA in the germline V gene. The CDR3 has 14 residues. V lost 8 bases and J lost 2, with 15 bases in between. CDR3 protein: CASRGGREQETQYF. The CDR3 bases are TGTGCCAGCCGGGGTGGTAGAGAGCAAGAGACCCAGTACTTC. Using reference TRBV7-3 and TRBJ2-5 for the parts outside the CDR3, the full variable domain is GAGVSQTPSNKVTEKGKYVELRCDPISGHTALYWYRQSLGQGPEFLIYFQGTGAADDSGLPNDRFFAVRPEGSVSTLKIQRTERGDSAVYLCASRGGREQETQYFGPGTRLLVL.